Below, 32 T cell receptor beta chains from the same sample are listed, as sequenced in a study of shared clonotypes between healthy human individuals. TCRdb keeps only in-frame clones here, not all; method: immunoSEQ multiplex PCR. The sample carries roughly 2,300,000 clones, approximately 90% recorded once. The source material was naive CD4+ T cells from PBMCs. Subset meaning: CD45RA+ positively selected. These receptors came from a man aged 18 to 30 in good health. Some clones in this sample may be carry-over from other donors' samples.

J is TRBJ2-6 and V is TRBV12-5; D is possibly TRBD2 (5 bases). The length of the CDR3 is 16 residues. Germline CDR1 reads LGHNT; CDR2 reads FRNRAP. V was clipped by 4 bases and J by 4 bases, with 14 bases between them. The CDR3 bases are TGTGCTAGTGGTTCCACGGACCCGGGGGGGGCCAACGTCCTGACTTTC. Translating gives CASGSTDPGGANVLTF.

About this clone: Distinct nucleotide sequences in the sample also encode this CDR3. This sequence joins TRBV11-2 and TRBJ2-5, with D tentatively TRBD2 (6 bases). The CDR3 is 13 amino acids. Trimming took off 5 bases at V and 3 bases at J, with 10 bases between the two ends. CDR1 and CDR2 (germline): SGHAT, FQNNGV. CDR3 nucleotides: TGTGCCAGCAGCCTGGGACTCGAAGAGACCCAGTACTTC. This sequence encodes CASSLGLEETQYF.

This chain joins TRBV7-3 and TRBJ2-5, with TRBD2 identical over 7 bases. V lost 2 bases and J lost 5; bases outside the gene matches: 2. This CDR3 has 13 residues. Germline loops: CDR1 SGHTA, CDR2 FQGTGA. CDR3 nucleotides: TGTGCCAGCAGCTTAGCGGGAGCCGAGACCCAGTACTTC. This translates into CASSLAGAETQYF.

The V gene is TRBV1, the J gene TRBJ2-5; the tabulated D call, TRBD2, remains unverified against the DNA. TRBV1 is a documented pseudogene. The CDR3 has 12 residues. The CDR3: CTSSQNESTQYF. The CDR3 DNA is TGCACCAGCAGCCAAAATGAGTCGACCCAGTACTTC.

The chain recombines TRBV4-2 with TRBJ1-2, with a tentative D call TRBD1 (5 bases). Trimming removed 4 bases from V and 14 bases from J, with 23 bases in between. This CDR3 region has 14 residues. Per germline, CDR1 LGHNA and CDR2 YNFKEQ. The CDR3 DNA reads TGTGCCAGCAGCCCCATTCCTCAGGGTGATATGATGACCTTC. It is translated as CASSPIPQGDMMTF.

The chain recombines TRBV29-1 with TRBJ2-7; 7 bases line up with TRBD1. Germline lookup yields CDR1 SQVTM and CDR2 ANQGSEA. Trimming cost V 6 bases and J 2 bases; bases outside gene matches: 7. The CDR3 totals 13 residues. For the CDR3, the DNA is TGCAGCGTGACCGGGACAGACACCTACGAGCAGTACTTC. As protein: CSVTGTDTYEQYF.

V and J are TRBV9 and TRBJ2-5, with 7 bases fitting TRBD1. The junction had 9 bases not matched to a gene; V was cut back by 3 bases and J by 1 base. The CDR3 runs to 16 residues. Per germline, CDR1 SGDLS and CDR2 YYNGEE. CDR3 nucleotides: TGTGCCAGCAGCGCGACCGGGACAGCCATCCAAGAGACCCAGTACTTC. The encoded protein is CASSATGTAIQETQYF.

The chain employs TRBV21-1 and TRBJ1-2; TRBD1, the table's D call, lacks a check against the DNA. TRBV21-1 is labeled a pseudogene. The CDR3 has 18 amino acids. The CDR3 DNA follows: TGTGCCAGCAGCACCAGACCAGGAGTACAGGCCCGTAACTATGGCTACACCTTC. It specifies CASSTRPGVQARNYGYTF.

This clone was observed once. The V gene is TRBV9, the J gene TRBJ1-3; D unclear. Trimming took off 0 bases at V and 7 bases at J, with 20 bases between the two ends. Looked up from germline, CDR1 is SGDLS and CDR2 is YYNGEE. The CDR3 spans 17 residues. The CDR3 region is CASSVALDTTARNTIYF. CDR3 DNA sequence: TGTGCCAGCAGCGTAGCTTTAGACACCACGGCTCGGAACACCATATATTTT.

Remarks on this clone: Within the sample, other DNA sequences also encode this same CDR3. The genes are TRBV6-6 and TRBJ2-7; D is possibly TRBD1 (5 bases). The CDR3 totals 13 residues. The germline V and J ends were trimmed by 4 bases and 4 bases, with 11 bases remaining between them. In germline, CDR1 is MNHNY, CDR2 SVGAGI (reference sequence). The DNA for the CDR3 is TGTGCCAGCAGTTGGGGCCAGGCGTACGAGCAGTACTTC. This codes for CASSWGQAYEQYF.

For this clone: Other nucleotide sequences from this sample produce the same CDR3. V is TRBV9 and J is TRBJ2-5; the match to TRBD1 covers 8 bases. V dropped 3 bases and J dropped 2; count of bases not matched to a gene: 3. Germline CDR1 is SGDLS and CDR2 is YYNGEE. This CDR3 has 14 amino acids. The CDR3 loop reads CASSAQGAQETQYF. CDR3 DNA: TGTGCCAGCAGCGCCCAGGGGGCACAAGAGACCCAGTACTTC.

V is TRBV28 and J is TRBJ1-1; the D gene is possibly TRBD1 (6 bases). The CDR3 sequence is 14 residues long. V gave up 5 bases and J gave up 4 bases, with 14 bases separating them. Germline values: CDR1 MDHEN, CDR2 SYDVKM. The chain's CDR3 is CASSGPGQLTEAFF. Written as DNA, the CDR3 is TGTGCCAGCAGTGGGCCGGGACAACTCACTGAAGCTTTCTTT.

The V gene is TRBV5-4, the J gene TRBJ2-2; D remains ambiguous. Germline values: CDR1 SGHNT, CDR2 YYREEE (reference sequence). CDR3 length: 15 residues. The ends were cut back, 2 bases at V and 4 bases at J, with 12 bases in the middle. CDR3 sequence (DNA): TGTGCCAGCAGCTTCCGGGCCACGGGCACCGGGGAGCTGTTTTTT. Its translation: CASSFRATGTGELFF.

The V gene is TRBV6-5, the J gene TRBJ2-5; 9 bases match TRBD1. V was pared by 4 bases and J by 7 bases, with 7 bases of the junction left unmatched. This CDR3 is built from 14 residues. Germline CDR1 reads MNHEY; CDR2 reads SVGAGI. The CDR3 sequence: CASSSRQGGATQYF. In DNA form, the CDR3 reads TGTGCCAGCAGTTCGAGACAGGGGGGAGCGACCCAGTACTTC.

The chain has TRBV5-1 and TRBJ1-2; possible D gene TRBD1, 6 bases. The germline V gene encodes CDR1 SGHRS and CDR2 YFSETQ. CDR3 size: 13 residues. Trimming removed 2 bases from V and 4 bases from J, with 9 bases in between. DNA for the CDR3: TGCGCCAGCAGCTTTACAGGGACCTATGGCTACACCTTC. It encodes CASSFTGTYGYTF.

The V call is TRBV5-1, the J call TRBJ2-7, with TRBD1 identical over 9 bases. Germline CDR1 reads SGHRS; CDR2 reads YFSETQ. V shed 3 bases, J shed 2 bases, and the junction held 6 bases outside the gene matches. The CDR3 length is 15 residues. The CDR3 loop is CASSSSGTGTYEQYF. The CDR3 DNA follows: TGCGCCAGCAGCTCCTCCGGGACAGGGACCTACGAGCAGTACTTC.

The rearrangement uses TRBV20-1 and TRBJ2-1; D not certain. This CDR3 is 9 amino acids long. Germline V gene data show CDR1 as DFQATT and CDR2 as SNEGSKA (reference sequence). Trimming pared 3 bases from V and 10 bases from J, leaving 4 bases between. The CDR3 spells CSARQEQFF. The CDR3 nucleotides read TGCAGTGCTAGGCAGGAGCAGTTCTTC.

The chain joins TRBV7-3 to TRBJ2-1, with TRBD2 matching over 14 bases. The germline V gene has CDR1 SGHTA and CDR2 FQGTGA. V shed 5 bases, J shed 9 bases, and the junction held 6 bases outside the gene matches. The CDR3 spans 15 residues. The CDR3: CASSPRLAGGFEQFF. DNA for the CDR3: TGTGCCAGCAGCCCCCGACTAGCGGGAGGGTTTGAGCAGTTCTTC.

This chain links TRBV28 with TRBJ2-1; 10 bases are a match to TRBD2. V lost 7 bases and J lost 4; bases outside the gene matches: 7. Germline V gene sequence: CDR1 MDHEN, CDR2 SYDVKM. The CDR3 has 15 amino acids. Here the CDR3 reads CASNLAGDLYNEQFF. CDR3 sequence (DNA): TGTGCCAGCAATCTAGCGGGAGACCTATACAATGAGCAGTTCTTC.

The rearrangement uses TRBV6-1 and TRBJ2-7; D unresolved. The V gene lost 8 bases and the J gene lost 2 bases, with 10 bases spanning the gap. This CDR3 region has 12 residues. CDR1 and CDR2 from the germline V gene are MNHNS and SASEGT. The CDR3 DNA follows: TGTGCCAGCGTAGGCAGGCCCTACGAGCAGTACTTC. Amino acids: CASVGRPYEQYF.

CDR3 bases: TGTGCCACCAGCAGAGAAATCCGGGCAGGGGGCGCGGGTGGCTACACCTTC. Residues: CATSREIRAGGAGGYTF. The gene calls are TRBV15 and TRBJ1-2, with 8 bases aligning to TRBD1. V lost 0 bases to trimming and J lost 7 bases; unmatched junction nucleotides: 13. Germline V gives CDR1 LNHNV, CDR2 YYDKDF (reference sequence). This CDR3 has 17 residues.

This sequence joins TRBV6-6 and TRBJ2-7, with D perhaps TRBD1 (5 bases). This CDR3 region has 15 residues. Trimming removed 7 bases from V and 4 bases from J, with 20 bases in between. CDR1 MNHNY and CDR2 SVGAGI come from the germline V gene (reference sequence). The CDR3 sequence is CASKMVPQGPYEQYF. The CDR3 DNA is TGTGCCAGCAAGATGGTTCCGCAGGGCCCGTACGAGCAGTACTTC.

The J gene is TRBJ2-4, the V gene TRBV5-4; TRBD2 aligns across 9 bases. This CDR3 comprises 18 residues. Germline loops: CDR1 SGHNT, CDR2 YYREEE (reference sequence). The ends lost 4 bases at V and 6 bases at J; junction bases unmatched: 17. CDR3 amino acids: CASSQLLGSGSQGNIQYF. In DNA form, the CDR3 reads TGTGCCAGCAGCCAACTTCTAGGTAGCGGGAGTCAAGGAAACATTCAGTACTTC.

This chain joins TRBV2 and TRBJ2-2; weak D call: TRBD2 (7 bases). CDR1 is SNHLY and CDR2 is FYNNEI in the germline V gene. The CDR3 is made up of 15 amino acids. Trimming stripped 6 bases from V and 4 bases from J, with 15 bases between. The CDR3 loop is CASRHKGEGTGELFF. Written as DNA, the CDR3 is TGTGCCAGCAGGCACAAGGGGGAGGGCACCGGGGAGCTGTTTTTT.

This clone showed up just once. The chain combines TRBV9 with TRBJ2-7; D is unclear. The CDR3 is 14 amino acids. Trimming pared 0 bases from V and 0 bases from J, leaving 7 bases between. The germline V gene encodes CDR1 SGDLS and CDR2 YYNGEE. The chain's CDR3 is CASSVATLSYEQYF. For the CDR3, the DNA is TGTGCCAGCAGCGTAGCTACACTCTCCTACGAGCAGTACTTC.

CDR3 sequence reads: CSATRVEAFF. The CDR3 nucleotides read TGCAGTGCTACGAGGGTTGAAGCTTTCTTT. The V call is TRBV20-1, the J call TRBJ1-1; D remains ambiguous. This CDR3 is built from 10 residues. V lost 4 bases and J lost 7, with 7 bases in between. CDR1 and CDR2 (germline): DFQATT, SNEGSKA (reference sequence).

Worth noting for this clone: The sample holds other DNA sequences that translate to the same CDR3. This chain connects TRBV27 to TRBJ2-7, with D uncertain. The germline CDR1 and CDR2 sequences are MNHEY and SMNVEV (reference sequence). The V end was cut by 5 bases, the J end by 1 base, with 12 bases between. This CDR3 contains 14 residues. The CDR3 coding sequence is TGTGCCAGCAGTCCCCGGACGGATTCCTACGAGCAGTACTTC. The encoded protein is CASSPRTDSYEQYF.

A word on this clone: Other DNA sequences in this sample translate to the same CDR3. The V and J genes are TRBV4-1 and TRBJ1-4; no definite D call. Between the trimmed V and J ends, which lost 1 base and 7 bases, there was a span of 7 bases. The CDR3 is 13 residues long. Germline lookup yields CDR1 MGHRA and CDR2 YSYEKL. Written as DNA, the CDR3 is TGCGCCAGCAGCCAAGTACTCGGTGAAAAACTGTTTTTT. Its translation: CASSQVLGEKLFF.

As for this clone: Other nucleotide sequences in the sample specify the same CDR3. This sequence joins TRBV5-1 and TRBJ2-2; possible D gene TRBD2, 6 bases. This CDR3 region has 14 residues. Germline assignment: CDR1 SGHRS and CDR2 YFSETQ. Trimming removed 4 bases from V and 5 bases from J, with 12 bases in between. The CDR3 region is CASSLQGGTGELFF. The CDR3 DNA reads as TGCGCCAGCAGCCTGCAGGGAGGAACCGGGGAGCTGTTTTTT.

The rearrangement links TRBV28 to TRBJ1-3; D might be TRBD1 (6 bases). The germline gives CDR1 MDHEN, CDR2 SYDVKM. This CDR3 is built from 14 residues. The ends were cut back, 7 bases at V and 2 bases at J, with 12 bases in the middle. The DNA for the CDR3 is TGTGCCAGCATACCTACAGGGACTGGAAACACCATATATTTT. As protein: CASIPTGTGNTIYF.

The chain has TRBV9 and TRBJ2-1, with 10 positions matching TRBD2. Germline V gene sequence: CDR1 SGDLS, CDR2 YYNGEE. V shed 3 bases and J 8 bases; nucleotides not matched to a gene: 5. CDR3 length: 14 amino acids. The CDR3 region is CASSEREGLYEQFF. CDR3 DNA sequence: TGTGCCAGCAGCGAGCGGGAGGGCCTTTATGAGCAGTTCTTC.

The chain has TRBV19 and TRBJ1-3; D not resolved. Deletions cut 3 bases from V and 0 bases from J, with 12 bases between. This CDR3 has 16 amino acids. Germline V gene lookup returns CDR1 LNHDA and CDR2 SQIVND (reference sequence). CDR3 region: CASSIWQISSGNTIYF. The DNA for the CDR3 is TGTGCCAGTAGTATCTGGCAGATCAGCTCTGGAAACACCATATATTTT. Full variable domain (remainder filled in from reference TRBV19 and TRBJ1-3): DGGITQSPKYLFRKEGQNVTLSCEQNLNHDAMYWYRQDPGQGLRLIYYSQIVNDFQKGDIAEGYSVSREKKESFPLTVTSAQKNPTAFYLCASSIWQISSGNTIYFGEGSWLTVV.